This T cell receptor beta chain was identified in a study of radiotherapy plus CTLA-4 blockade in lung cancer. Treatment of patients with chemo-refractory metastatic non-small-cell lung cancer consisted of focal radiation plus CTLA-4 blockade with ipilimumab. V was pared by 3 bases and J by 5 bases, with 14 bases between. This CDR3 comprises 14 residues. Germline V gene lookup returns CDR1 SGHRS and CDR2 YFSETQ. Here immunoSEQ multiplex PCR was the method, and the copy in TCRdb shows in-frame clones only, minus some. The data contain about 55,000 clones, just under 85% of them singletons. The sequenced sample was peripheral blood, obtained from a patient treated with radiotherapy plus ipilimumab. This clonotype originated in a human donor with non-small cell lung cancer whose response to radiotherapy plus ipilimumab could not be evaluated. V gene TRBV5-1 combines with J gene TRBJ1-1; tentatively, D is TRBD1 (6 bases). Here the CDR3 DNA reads TGCGCCAGCAGCTCACAGGGTGCGAAGACTGAAGCTTTCTTT. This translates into CASSSQGAKTEAFF. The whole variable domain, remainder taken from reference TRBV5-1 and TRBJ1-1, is KAGVTQTPRYLIKTRGQQVTLSCSPISGHRSVSWYQQTPGQGLQFLFEYFSETQRNKGNFPGRFSGRQFSNSRSEMNVSTLELGDSALYLCASSSQGAKTEAFFGQGTRLTVV.